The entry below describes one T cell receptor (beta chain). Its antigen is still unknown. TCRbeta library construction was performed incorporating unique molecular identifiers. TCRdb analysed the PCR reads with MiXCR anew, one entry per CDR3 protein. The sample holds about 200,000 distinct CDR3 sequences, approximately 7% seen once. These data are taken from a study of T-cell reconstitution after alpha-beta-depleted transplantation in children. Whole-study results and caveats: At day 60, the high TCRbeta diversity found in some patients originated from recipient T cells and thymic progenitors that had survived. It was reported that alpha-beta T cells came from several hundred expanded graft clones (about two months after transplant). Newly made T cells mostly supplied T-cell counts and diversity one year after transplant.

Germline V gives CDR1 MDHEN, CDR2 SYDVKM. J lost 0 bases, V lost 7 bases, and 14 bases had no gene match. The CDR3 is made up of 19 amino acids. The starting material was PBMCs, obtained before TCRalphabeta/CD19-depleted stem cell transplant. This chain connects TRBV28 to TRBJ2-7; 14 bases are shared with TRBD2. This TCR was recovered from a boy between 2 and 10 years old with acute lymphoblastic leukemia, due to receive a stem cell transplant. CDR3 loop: CASINPGTSGSWSSYEQYF. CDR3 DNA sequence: TGTGCCAGCATAAACCCCGGGACTAGCGGGAGTTGGAGCTCCTACGAGCAGTACTTC.